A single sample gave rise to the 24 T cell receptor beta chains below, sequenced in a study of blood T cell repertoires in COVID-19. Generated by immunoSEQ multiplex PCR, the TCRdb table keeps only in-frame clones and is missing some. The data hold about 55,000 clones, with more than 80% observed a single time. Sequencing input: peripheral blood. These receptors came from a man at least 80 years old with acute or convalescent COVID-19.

The CDR3 region is CASSQSGAGTDTQYF. CDR3 nucleotide sequence: TGTGCCAGCAGCCAAAGCGGGGCAGGCACAGATACGCAGTATTTT. The chain carries TRBV3-1 (or the pseudogene TRBV3-2) and TRBJ2-3; 7 bases align to TRBD2. The CDR3 runs to 15 residues. J was trimmed by 1 base and V by 2 bases; bases with no gene match: 3. CDR1 and CDR2 (germline): LGHDT, YNNKEL (reference sequence).

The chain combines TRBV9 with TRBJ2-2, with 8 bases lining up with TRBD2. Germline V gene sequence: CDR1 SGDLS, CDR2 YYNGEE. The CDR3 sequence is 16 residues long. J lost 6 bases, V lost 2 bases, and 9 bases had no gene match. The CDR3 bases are TGTGCCAGCAGCGTTGGGACGGGGGGGCCAGCCGGGGAGCTGTTTTTT. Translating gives CASSVGTGGPAGELFF.

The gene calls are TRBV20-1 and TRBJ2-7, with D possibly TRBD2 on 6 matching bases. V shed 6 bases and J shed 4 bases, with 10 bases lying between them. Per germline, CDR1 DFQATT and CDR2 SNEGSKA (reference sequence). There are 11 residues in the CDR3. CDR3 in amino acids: CSARTTYEQYF. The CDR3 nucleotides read TGCAGTGCCCGGACTACATACGAGCAGTACTTC.

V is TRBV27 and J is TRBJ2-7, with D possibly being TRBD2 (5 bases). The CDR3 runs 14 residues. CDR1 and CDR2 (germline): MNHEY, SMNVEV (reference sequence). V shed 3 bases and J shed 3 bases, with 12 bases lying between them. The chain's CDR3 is CASSFLTGVYEQYF. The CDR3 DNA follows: TGTGCCAGCAGTTTCCTCACCGGGGTCTACGAGCAGTACTTC.

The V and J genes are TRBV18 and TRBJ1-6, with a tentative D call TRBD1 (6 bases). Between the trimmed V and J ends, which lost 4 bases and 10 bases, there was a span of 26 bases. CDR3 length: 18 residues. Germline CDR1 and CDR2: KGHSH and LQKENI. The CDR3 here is CASSRLPPGGPGTSPLHF. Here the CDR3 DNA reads TGTGCCAGCTCACGACTTCCTCCGGGGGGGCCCGGAACCTCACCCCTCCACTTT. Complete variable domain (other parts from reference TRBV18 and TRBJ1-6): NAGVMQNPRHLVRRRGQEARLRCSPMKGHSHVYWYRQLPEEGLKFMVYLQKENIIDESGMPKERFSAEFPKEGPSILRIQQVVRGDSAAYFCASSRLPPGGPGTSPLHFGNGTRLTVT.

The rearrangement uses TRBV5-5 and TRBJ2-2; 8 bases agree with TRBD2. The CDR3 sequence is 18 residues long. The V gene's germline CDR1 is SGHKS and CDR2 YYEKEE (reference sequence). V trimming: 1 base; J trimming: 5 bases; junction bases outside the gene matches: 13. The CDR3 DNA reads TGTGCCAGCAGCTTGTACTTTGGCGGGGGGCCCTCTACCGGGGAGCTGTTTTTT. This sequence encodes CASSLYFGGGPSTGELFF.

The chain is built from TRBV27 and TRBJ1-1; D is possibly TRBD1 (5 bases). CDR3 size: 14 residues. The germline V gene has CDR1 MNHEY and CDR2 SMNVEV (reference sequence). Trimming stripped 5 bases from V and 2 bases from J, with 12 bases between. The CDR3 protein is CASSNRQGNTEAFF. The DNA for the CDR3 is TGTGCCAGCAGTAATCGCCAGGGCAACACTGAAGCTTTCTTT.

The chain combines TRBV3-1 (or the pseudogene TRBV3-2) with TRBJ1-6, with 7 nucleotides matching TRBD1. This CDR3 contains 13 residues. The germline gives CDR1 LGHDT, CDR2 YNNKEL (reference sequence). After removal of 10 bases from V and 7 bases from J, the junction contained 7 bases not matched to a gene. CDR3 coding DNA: TGTGCCACCCAACAGGGGCCAAATTCACCCCTCCACTTT. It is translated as CATQQGPNSPLHF.

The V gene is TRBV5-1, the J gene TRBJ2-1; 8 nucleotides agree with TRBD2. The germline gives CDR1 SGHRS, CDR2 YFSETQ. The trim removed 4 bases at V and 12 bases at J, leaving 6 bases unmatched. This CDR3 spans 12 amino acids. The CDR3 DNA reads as TGCGCCAGCAGCCCTGAGCGGGGGTTGCAGTTCTTC. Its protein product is CASSPERGLQFF.

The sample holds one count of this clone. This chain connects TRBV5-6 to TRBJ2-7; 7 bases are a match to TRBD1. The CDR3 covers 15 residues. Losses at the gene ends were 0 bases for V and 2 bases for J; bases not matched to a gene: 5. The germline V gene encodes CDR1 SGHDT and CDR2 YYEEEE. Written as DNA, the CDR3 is TGTGCCAGCAGCTTGGAAGGGGGCGGACCCTACGAGCAGTACTTC. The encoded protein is CASSLEGGGPYEQYF.

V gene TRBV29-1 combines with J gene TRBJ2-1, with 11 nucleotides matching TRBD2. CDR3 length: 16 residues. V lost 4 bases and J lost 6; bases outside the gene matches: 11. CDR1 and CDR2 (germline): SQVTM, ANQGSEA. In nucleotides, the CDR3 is TGCAGCGTTGGCTTAGGTAGCGGGGGGGGACGCAATGAGCAGTTCTTC. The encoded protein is CSVGLGSGGGRNEQFF.

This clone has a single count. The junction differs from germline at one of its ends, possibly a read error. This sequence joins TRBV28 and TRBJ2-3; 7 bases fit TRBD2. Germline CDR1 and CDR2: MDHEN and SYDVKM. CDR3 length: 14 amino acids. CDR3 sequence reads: CASNLAGGPDTQYF. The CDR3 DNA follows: TGTGCCAGCAATTTAGCGGGTGGGCCAGATACGCAGTATTTT.

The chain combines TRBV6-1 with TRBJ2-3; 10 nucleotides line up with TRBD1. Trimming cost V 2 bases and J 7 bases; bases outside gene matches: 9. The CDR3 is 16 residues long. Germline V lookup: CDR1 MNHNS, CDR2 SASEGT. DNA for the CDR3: TGTGCCAGCAGTGAACCACGGGGACAGGGGATGCATACGCAGTATTTT. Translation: CASSEPRGQGMHTQYF.

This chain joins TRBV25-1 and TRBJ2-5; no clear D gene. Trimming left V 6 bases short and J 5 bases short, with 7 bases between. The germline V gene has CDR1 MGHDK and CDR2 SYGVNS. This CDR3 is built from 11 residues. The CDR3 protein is CASSLLETQYF. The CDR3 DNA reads TGTGCCAGCAGCCTTCTCGAGACCCAGTACTTC.

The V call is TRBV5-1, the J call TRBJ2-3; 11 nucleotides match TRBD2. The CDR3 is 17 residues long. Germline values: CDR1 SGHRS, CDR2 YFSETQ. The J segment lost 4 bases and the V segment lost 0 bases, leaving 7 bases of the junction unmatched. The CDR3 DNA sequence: TGCGCCAGCAGCTTGGGGGCTAGCGGGGGGAACCCAGATACGCAGTATTTT. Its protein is CASSLGASGGNPDTQYF.

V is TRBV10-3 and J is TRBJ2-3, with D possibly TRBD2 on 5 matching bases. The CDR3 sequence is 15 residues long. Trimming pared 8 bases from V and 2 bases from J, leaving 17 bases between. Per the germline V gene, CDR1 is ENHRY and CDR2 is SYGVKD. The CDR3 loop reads CAISPQRSSTDTQYF. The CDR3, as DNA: TGTGCCATCTCGCCCCAGCGGTCCTCCACAGATACGCAGTATTTT.

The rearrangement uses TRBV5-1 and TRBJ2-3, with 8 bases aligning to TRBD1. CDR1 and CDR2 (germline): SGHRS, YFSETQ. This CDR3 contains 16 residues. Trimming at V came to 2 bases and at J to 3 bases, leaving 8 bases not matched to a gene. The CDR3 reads CASSLTGGIVTDTQYF. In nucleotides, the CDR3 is TGCGCCAGCAGCTTAACAGGGGGAATAGTAACAGATACGCAGTATTTT.

CDR3 nucleotide sequence: TGTGCCAGCAGTGACAAACAGGGGGGGAATTCACCCCTCCACTTT. Protein product: CASSDKQGGNSPLHF. The chain carries TRBV6-4 and TRBJ1-6, with 8 bases lining up with TRBD1. V was pared by 2 bases and J by 7 bases, with 4 bases of the junction left unmatched. This CDR3 contains 15 residues. Germline V gives CDR1 MRHNA, CDR2 SNTAGT.

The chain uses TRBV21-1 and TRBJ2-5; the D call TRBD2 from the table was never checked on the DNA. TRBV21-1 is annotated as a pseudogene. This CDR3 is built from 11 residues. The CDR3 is CASNGQETQYF. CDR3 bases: TGTGCCAGCAACGGCCAAGAGACCCAGTACTTC.

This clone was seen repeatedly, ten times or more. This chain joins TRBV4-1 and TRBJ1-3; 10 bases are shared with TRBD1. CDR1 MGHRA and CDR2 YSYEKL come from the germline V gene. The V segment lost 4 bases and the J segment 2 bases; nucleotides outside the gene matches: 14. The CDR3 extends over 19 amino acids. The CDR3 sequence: CASSPRQGAQLGPGNTIYF. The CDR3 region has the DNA TGCGCCAGCAGCCCCAGACAGGGGGCACAATTAGGTCCTGGAAACACCATATATTTT.

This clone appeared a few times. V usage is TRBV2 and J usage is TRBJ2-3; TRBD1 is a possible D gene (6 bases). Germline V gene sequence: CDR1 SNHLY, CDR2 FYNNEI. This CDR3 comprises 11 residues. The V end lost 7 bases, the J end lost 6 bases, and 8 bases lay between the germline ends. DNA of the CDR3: TGTGCCAGCACTGGGGGCGATACGCAGTATTTT. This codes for CASTGGDTQYF.

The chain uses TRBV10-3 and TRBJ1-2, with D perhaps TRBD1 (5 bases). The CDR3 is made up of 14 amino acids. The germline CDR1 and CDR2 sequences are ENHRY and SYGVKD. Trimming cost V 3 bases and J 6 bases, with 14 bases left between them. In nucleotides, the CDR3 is TGTGCCATCAGTGATAGGCAGGGTAGAGATGGCTACACCTTC. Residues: CAISDRQGRDGYTF.

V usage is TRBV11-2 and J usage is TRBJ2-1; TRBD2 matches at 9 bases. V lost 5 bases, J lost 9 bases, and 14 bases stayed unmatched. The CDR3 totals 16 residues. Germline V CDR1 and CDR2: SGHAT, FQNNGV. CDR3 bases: TGTGCCAGCAGCCCCCGGCTAGCGGGGTTGGGTAGTGAGCAGTTCTTC. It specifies CASSPRLAGLGSEQFF.

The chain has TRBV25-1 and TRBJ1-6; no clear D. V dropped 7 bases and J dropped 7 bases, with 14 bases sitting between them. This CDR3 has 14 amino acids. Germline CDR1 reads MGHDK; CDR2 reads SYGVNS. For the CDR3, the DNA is TGTGCCAGCACCCATGCTTTCGGGAATTCACCCCTCCACTTT. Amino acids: CASTHAFGNSPLHF.